What follows are 32 T cell receptor beta chains derived from one specimen sequenced in a study of molecular identifiers for immune sequencing clone quantification. TCRdb called the PCR reads again in MiXCR, with one record for every CDR3 protein. The top ten hold approximately 1% of the sample, which has 40,000 to 50,000 distinct CDR3 sequences, 15% to 20% seen once. Sample: naive CD8+ T cells from blood, with Jurkat cell RNA spiked in. Subset meaning: FACS-sorted CD8+CD4-CCR7+CD45RA+ naive T cells. The receptor set was obtained from a human donor in good health. Some libraries in this study had Jurkat cell RNA spiked in.

This clonotype was seen many times. J is TRBJ2-3 and V is TRBV19, with D unclear. The CDR3 contains 12 residues. Per germline, CDR1 LNHDA and CDR2 SQIVND (reference sequence). The V gene lost 10 bases and the J gene lost 2 bases, with 10 bases spanning the gap. The CDR3 bases are TGTGCCACCTCGTCGTTCACAGATACGCAGTATTTT. Protein product: CATSSFTDTQYF.

Regarding this clonotype: A much larger clone sits a single nucleotide away, making a read error possible. The chain links TRBV5-3 to TRBJ2-7; D is possibly TRBD2 (6 bases). TRBV5-3 is known as an ORF, though its function is uncertain. Deletions cut 8 bases from V and 7 bases from J, with 16 bases between. The length of the CDR3 is 12 residues. CDR3 nucleotide sequence: TGTGCCAGCAGCCTTGCGGCGGGGGAGCAGTACTTC. It encodes CASSLAAGEQYF.

This clonotype was counted ten times or more. The CDR3 sequence: CASSLTSEQYF. The CDR3 nucleotides read TGTGCCAGCAGTCTGACTTCTGAGCAGTACTTC. The rearrangement joins TRBV28 to TRBJ2-7; D gene unclear. With 5 bases removed from V and 7 bases from J, the gap between germline ends came to 9 bases. The germline V gene encodes CDR1 MDHEN and CDR2 SYDVKM. The CDR3 runs to 11 residues.

This clonotype has at least ten counts. V gene TRBV5-4 combines with J gene TRBJ2-2; D ambiguous. This CDR3 comprises 14 residues. CDR1 and CDR2 from the germline V gene are SGHNT and YYREEE (reference sequence). V was cut by 0 bases and J by 6 bases, with 9 bases left in between. The CDR3 here is CASSLAERSGELFF. The DNA of the CDR3 is TGTGCCAGCAGCTTGGCCGAAAGGTCCGGGGAGCTGTTTTTT.

This clonotype was detected ten times or more. This chain uses TRBV7-6 with TRBJ2-3; D may match TRBD1 or TRBD2 (5 bases each). The CDR3 spans 15 residues. Deletions cut 1 base from V and 5 bases from J, with 13 bases between. Germline V lookup: CDR1 SGHVS, CDR2 FNYEAQ. CDR3 sequence reads: CASSLDSGRKDTQYF. The CDR3 DNA is TGTGCCAGCAGCTTAGATTCAGGGAGAAAAGATACGCAGTATTTT.

This clonotype was seen ten or more times. J is TRBJ2-3 and V is TRBV27; D unresolved. The CDR3 contains 12 residues. Germline V gene lookup returns CDR1 MNHEY and CDR2 SMNVEV (reference sequence). With 8 bases removed from V and 4 bases from J, the gap between germline ends came to 10 bases. CDR3 loop: CASARFPDTQYF. DNA of the CDR3: TGTGCCAGCGCGAGGTTCCCAGATACGCAGTATTTT.

This clonotype was found many times. This chain connects TRBV5-6 to TRBJ2-1; maybe TRBD1 (6 bases). This CDR3 region has 15 residues. The germline V and J ends were trimmed by 1 base and 6 bases, with 14 bases remaining between them. Germline CDR1 reads SGHDT; CDR2 reads YYEEEE. Written as DNA, the CDR3 is TGTGCCAGCAGCTTGAGGGACACCAATATCAATGAGCAGTTCTTC. This translates into CASSLRDTNINEQFF.

This clonotype appeared many times. The chain links TRBV19 to TRBJ2-3, with unresolved D. The germline V gene has CDR1 LNHDA and CDR2 SQIVND (reference sequence). CDR3 length equals 14 residues. V lost 4 bases, J lost 0 bases, and 8 bases lay in between. The CDR3 sequence is CASSNGPSTDTQYF. CDR3 in DNA: TGTGCCAGTAGTAATGGACCAAGCACAGATACGCAGTATTTT.

In this sample, this clonotype turned up many times. The chain employs TRBV7-9 and TRBJ2-3; D is unclear. The V gene's germline CDR1 is SEHNR and CDR2 FQNEAQ (reference sequence). The V gene lost 3 bases and the J gene lost 6 bases, with 7 bases spanning the gap. The CDR3 has 12 residues. CDR3 DNA sequence: TGTGCCAGCAGCTTTGGGTCCGATACGCAGTATTTT. It is translated as CASSFGSDTQYF.

There are many counts of this clonotype. The junction shows a germline mismatch at one end, possibly a read error. The chain links TRBV20-1 to TRBJ2-7; TRBD2 matches at 11 bases. Germline V gene data show CDR1 as DFQATT and CDR2 as SNEGSKA (reference sequence). This CDR3 is built from 16 residues. Here the CDR3 reads CGARDRASGRLGEQYF. CDR3 DNA sequence: TGCGGTGCTAGAGATAGGGCTAGCGGGAGGCTCGGGGAGCAGTACTTC.

This clonotype was detected many times. The chain is built from TRBV19 and TRBJ2-5, with 7 positions matching TRBD1. In germline, CDR1 is LNHDA, CDR2 SQIVND (reference sequence). This CDR3 is 14 amino acids long. V lost 4 bases and J lost 2; bases outside the gene matches: 4. The CDR3 DNA follows: TGTGCCAGTAGTACGACAGGGTTACAAGAGACCCAGTACTTC. Amino acids: CASSTTGLQETQYF.

This clonotype was seen at least ten times. The chain has TRBV15 and TRBJ2-7, with 7 bases identical to TRBD1. Germline CDR1 reads LNHNV; CDR2 reads YYDKDF (reference sequence). V was clipped by 3 bases and J by 3 bases; unmatched bases: 2. The length of the CDR3 is 13 residues. CDR3 nucleotide sequence: TGTGCCACCAGCAGTGACAGGGACTACGAGCAGTACTTC. Its translation is CATSSDRDYEQYF. Full variable domain (outside the CDR3, taken from reference TRBV15 and TRBJ2-7): DAMVIQNPRYQVTQFGKPVTLSCSQTLNHNVMYWYQQKSSQAPKLLFHYYDKDFNNEADTPDNFQSRRPNTSFCFLDIRSPGLGDTAMYLCATSSDRDYEQYFGPGTRLTVT.

This clonotype came up many times. This chain joins TRBV19 and TRBJ2-5; D is unclear. This CDR3 has 15 residues. The V end lost 4 bases, the J end lost 1 base, and 13 bases lay between the germline ends. The germline V gene encodes CDR1 LNHDA and CDR2 SQIVND (reference sequence). This chain's CDR3 is CASSTLHTLQETQYF. The CDR3 DNA follows: TGTGCCAGTAGTACCCTTCACACTCTCCAAGAGACCCAGTACTTC.

Remarks on this clonotype: Since a much larger clone is just one base distant, this may be a read error. This likely comes from a read error, as the CDR3 has no conserved phenylalanine or tryptophan at its end. V gene TRBV9 combines with J gene TRBJ2-5; D uncertain. CDR3 length: 12 residues. V was trimmed by 4 bases and J by 0 bases, leaving 4 bases between them. Germline CDR1 SGDLS, CDR2 YYNGEE. The CDR3 reads CASSPNQETQYS. DNA for the CDR3: TGTGCCAGCAGCCCCAACCAAGAGACCCAGTACTCC.

This clonotype was seen at least ten times. This chain joins TRBV20-1 and TRBJ2-7; D assignment may be TRBD1 or TRBD2 (5 bases each). The CDR3 is 13 amino acids. The V gene lost 5 bases and the J gene lost 4 bases, with 15 bases spanning the gap. CDR1 is DFQATT, CDR2 SNEGSKA, per germline (reference sequence). The CDR3 nucleotides read TGCAGTGCTGGGGGTGGGGTAGGTTACGAGCAGTACTTC. It codes for CSAGGGVGYEQYF.

This clonotype has ten or more counts. V gene TRBV4-1 combines with J gene TRBJ1-5, with a weak D call TRBD1 (6 bases). Germline V CDR1 and CDR2: MGHRA, YSYEKL. This CDR3 spans 14 amino acids. Trimming stripped 2 bases from V and 6 bases from J, with 11 bases between. CDR3 sequence: CASSQTGIGQPQHF. Written as DNA, the CDR3 is TGCGCCAGCAGCCAAACAGGGATTGGTCAGCCCCAGCATTTT.

The chain joins TRBV19 to TRBJ1-5; D gene uncertain. In germline, CDR1 is LNHDA, CDR2 SQIVND (reference sequence). This CDR3 is 15 amino acids long. V lost 7 bases, J lost 0 bases, and 13 bases lay in between. The CDR3 loop reads CASKESSYSNQPQHF. As DNA, the CDR3 is TGTGCCAGTAAGGAGAGTTCTTATAGCAATCAGCCCCAGCATTTT.

This clonotype was recorded at least ten times. The V and J genes are TRBV20-1 and TRBJ2-5; D ambiguous. This CDR3 spans 15 amino acids. Germline V gene lookup returns CDR1 DFQATT and CDR2 SNEGSKA (reference sequence). Trimming left V 0 bases short and J 4 bases short, with 15 bases between. The CDR3 DNA follows: TGCAGTGCTAGAGATGGGTCCCACGGGTCAGAGACCCAGTACTTC. It is translated as CSARDGSHGSETQYF.

This clonotype was counted many times. The J gene is TRBJ1-2, the V gene TRBV12-3 or TRBV12-4, with unresolved D. The CDR3 totals 12 residues. Trimming cost V 6 bases and J 8 bases, with 13 bases left between them. The CDR3 DNA follows: TGTGCCAGCAGCCCCAACCTTTTAGGCTACACCTTC. Protein: CASSPNLLGYTF.

As for this clonotype: Mismatch with germline at one junction end may stem from a read error. The chain carries TRBV20-1 and TRBJ1-1, with TRBD1 as a possible D gene (6 bases). The CDR3 totals 12 residues. From germline, CDR1 is DFQATT and CDR2 SNEGSKA (reference sequence). DNA for the CDR3: TGCAGTGTTAGAGGGGACACCACTGAAGCCTTCTTT. Its protein product is CSVRGDTTEAFF.

This clonotype was recorded many times. In DNA, the CDR3 is TGTGCCAGCAGTTTGAGTAGAACCGGCAATCAGCCCCAGCATTTT. This encodes CASSLSRTGNQPQHF. The J gene is TRBJ1-5, the V gene TRBV28; D gene ambiguous. CDR3 length: 15 amino acids. Per germline, CDR1 MDHEN and CDR2 SYDVKM. With 3 bases removed from V and 2 bases from J, the gap between germline ends came to 11 bases.

This clonotype was seen ten or more times. The rearrangement joins TRBV2 to TRBJ2-3; D not resolved. This CDR3 region has 13 residues. Germline V gene lookup returns CDR1 SNHLY and CDR2 FYNNEI. Deletions cut 2 bases from V and 3 bases from J, with 6 bases between. The CDR3 region has the DNA TGTGCCAGCAGTGAACATCGGACAGATACGCAGTATTTT. It specifies CASSEHRTDTQYF.

This clonotype was detected ten times or more. The chain employs TRBV6-2 or TRBV6-3 and TRBJ2-3; D unclear. V was trimmed by 4 bases and J by 2 bases, leaving 10 bases between them. Germline lookup yields CDR1 MNHEY and CDR2 SVGEGT. CDR3 length: 14 amino acids. CDR3 bases: TGTGCCAGCAGTTGGTTGGGCATCACAGATACGCAGTATTTT. Its protein is CASSWLGITDTQYF.

This clonotype was seen many times. This chain links TRBV29-1 with TRBJ1-2; 7 bases align to TRBD1. The CDR3 has 19 residues. Germline V lookup: CDR1 SQVTM, CDR2 ANQGSEA. V lost 2 bases and J lost 5; bases outside the gene matches: 23. The DNA for the CDR3 is TGCAGCGTTGAAACCATCGGGGGGCAGGGGGAAGAACTAACGTATGGCTACACCTTC. This codes for CSVETIGGQGEELTYGYTF.

Ten or more counts support this clonotype. The chain has TRBV3-1 and TRBJ2-2, with 12 bases fitting TRBD2. Trimming removed 2 bases from V and 6 bases from J; junction bases left unmatched: 4. The V gene's germline CDR1 is LGHDT and CDR2 YNNKEL (reference sequence). The CDR3 has 16 residues. The CDR3 sequence: CASSQRLAGEAGELFF. The CDR3 region has the DNA TGTGCCAGCAGCCAAAGACTAGCGGGAGAGGCCGGGGAGCTGTTTTTT.

The V gene is TRBV2, the J gene TRBJ2-5; D is undetermined. The CDR3 is 15 amino acids. From germline, CDR1 is SNHLY and CDR2 FYNNEI. V lost 3 bases to trimming and J lost 2 bases, with 13 bases between them. CDR3 region: CASSDFGDRQETQYF. DNA for the CDR3: TGTGCCAGCAGTGATTTTGGGGATAGACAAGAGACCCAGTACTTC.

This clonotype was detected many times. The rearrangement links TRBV4-1 to TRBJ1-1; no firm D call. From germline, CDR1 is MGHRA and CDR2 YSYEKL. The CDR3 is 15 amino acids. The ends were cut back, 4 bases at V and 6 bases at J, with 18 bases in the middle. CDR3 DNA: TGCGCCAGCAGCCGGTCACTGGCGGAAGGCGCTGAAGCTTTCTTT. Translating it yields CASSRSLAEGAEAFF.

Details on this clonotype: The junction shows a germline mismatch at one end, possibly a read error. The gene calls are TRBV11-2 and TRBJ1-1; no clear D gene. Germline CDR1 is SGHAT and CDR2 is FQNNGV. The CDR3 is 13 amino acids. The CDR3: CASSLTSGTEVFF. Here the CDR3 DNA reads TGTGCCAGCAGCTTAACGAGTGGCACTGAAGTTTTCTTT.

This clonotype was picked up many times. The chain employs TRBV15 and TRBJ2-7; 8 bases agree with TRBD1. Trimming at V came to 5 bases and at J to 2 bases, leaving 5 bases not matched to a gene. Germline CDR1 is LNHNV and CDR2 is YYDKDF (reference sequence). The CDR3 consists of 14 residues. In DNA form, the CDR3 reads TGTGCCACCAGCGGATCAGGGGGCCCCTACGAGCAGTACTTC. Protein product: CATSGSGGPYEQYF.

In this sample, this clonotype turned up many times. This rearrangement joins TRBV12-3 or TRBV12-4 to TRBJ2-5, with D unresolved. The CDR3 contains 14 residues. V was shortened by 3 bases and J by 2 bases, with 10 bases between the two germline ends. In DNA form, the CDR3 reads TGTGCCAGCAGTTTTGTCAGCTCTCAAGAGACCCAGTACTTC. Translated: CASSFVSSQETQYF.

The chain recombines TRBV4-3 with TRBJ1-3; D unclear. This CDR3 spans 16 amino acids. Germline values: CDR1 LGHNA, CDR2 YSLEER. With 3 bases removed from V and 0 bases from J, the gap between germline ends came to 12 bases. CDR3 loop: CASSHADTNSGNTIYF. For the CDR3, the DNA is TGCGCCAGCAGCCATGCTGACACCAACTCTGGAAACACCATATATTTT.

This clonotype showed up many times. The chain recombines TRBV5-5 with TRBJ2-3; D unresolved. CDR1 SGHKS and CDR2 YYEKEE come from the germline V gene (reference sequence). V lost 1 base, J lost 1 base, and 7 bases lay in between. The CDR3 length is 14 residues. The CDR3: CASSLLGGTDTQYF. The DNA for the CDR3 is TGTGCCAGCAGCTTGCTTGGGGGCACAGATACGCAGTATTTT. Together with reference TRBV5-5 and TRBJ2-3, the CDR3 gives the full variable domain: DAGVTQSPTHLIKTRGQQVTLRCSPISGHKSVSWYQQVLGQGPQFIFQYYEKEERGRGNFPDRFSARQFPNYSSELNVNALLLGDSALYLCASSLLGGTDTQYFGPGTRLTVL.